Listed below are T cell receptor beta chains from one sample, sequenced in a study of CD8+CD57+ T cells in acquired aplastic anemia. TCRdb recomputed calls from the reads with MiXCR, one row per CDR3 protein. In the table there are roughly 58,000 distinct CDR3 sequences, around 55% of which are singletons. Sequences were obtained from sorted CD4+, CD8+, or CD8+CD57+ T cells (not recorded which) from PBMCs. The receptors stem from a human donor in good health, serving as a control. CDR3s include the opening cysteine and the closing phenylalanine or tryptophan. Each record gives: clone size, V gene, J gene, D gene, CDR3 protein, CDR3 DNA. D genes are given only for firm matches. Part of the rows lack a size; the others show once, few, many or a class for expanded clones.

.	TRBV15	TRBJ2-7	.	CATSSQGTYYEQYF	TGTGCCACCAGCAGCCAGGGGACATACTACGAGCAGTACTTC
.	TRBV20-1	TRBJ2-3	.	CSARVGSTDTQYF	TGCAGTGCTAGAGTTGGGAGTACAGATACGCAGTATTTT
medium-sized	TRBV19	TRBJ1-2	.	CASSYRDNYGYTF	TGTGCCAGTAGTTACAGGGATAACTATGGCTACACCTTC
few	TRBV11-2	TRBJ2-2	.	CASSLRSGQKNTGELFF	TGTGCCAGCAGCCTCCGGAGCGGGCAGAAAAACACCGGGGAGCTGTTTTTT
.	TRBV15	TRBJ2-7	.	CATSPQGHSPEQYF	TGTGCCACCAGCCCGCAGGGGCACTCCCCCGAGCAGTACTTC
.	TRBV9	TRBJ1-5	.	CASSRTVNSNQPQHF	TGTGCCAGCAGTCGGACGGTGAATAGCAATCAGCCCCAGCATTTT
many	TRBV11-2	TRBJ1-1	.	CASSLAQYRGTEAFF	TGTGCCAGCAGCTTAGCGCAGTATCGGGGCACTGAAGCTTTCTTT
once	TRBV10-1	TRBJ2-2	.	CASSRTVYTGELFF	TGCGCCAGCAGCCGGACAGTATACACCGGGGAGCTGTTTTTT
.	TRBV2	TRBJ2-4	TRBD1	CAYGTGGAGIQYF	TGTGCGTACGGGACAGGGGGCGCGGGCATTCAGTACTTC
many	TRBV28	TRBJ1-2	TRBD1	CASSLLYRGLDYGYTF	TGTGCCAGCAGTTTACTCTACAGGGGACTAGACTATGGCTACACCTTC
many	TRBV10-1	TRBJ1-3	TRBD1	CASRSDRDPGNTIYF	TGCGCCAGCAGAAGCGACAGGGACCCTGGAAACACCATATATTTT
once	TRBV29-1	TRBJ2-7	.	CSVGRQTGSYEQYF	TGCAGCGTTGGCAGGCAGACCGGCTCCTACGAGCAGTACTTC
.	TRBV11-1	TRBJ2-3	TRBD2	CASSLLGLARSTDTQYF	TGTGCCAGCAGCTTATTGGGACTAGCGAGAAGCACAGATACGCAGTATTTT
few	TRBV11-1	TRBJ2-3	.	CASRPFGGFNDTQYF	TGTGCCAGCCGCCCGTTCGGAGGGTTTAACGATACGCAGTATTTT
few	TRBV12-3/TRBV12-4	TRBJ2-3	.	CASSSGADTQYF	TGTGCCAGCAGTTCAGGGGCGGATACGCAGTATTTT
.	TRBV19	TRBJ1-1	.	CASSLLGVMNTEAFF	TGTGCCAGTAGTCTGTTGGGAGTCATGAACACTGAAGCTTTCTTT
.	TRBV29-1	TRBJ1-2	.	CSVVGREYLGYTF	TGCAGCGTTGTCGGCAGGGAATATTTGGGCTACACCTTC
.	TRBV7-9	TRBJ1-1	.	CASSFRRNTEAFF	TGTGCCAGCAGCTTTCGGAGAAACACTGAAGCTTTCTTT
many	TRBV6-1	TRBJ2-7	TRBD1	CASSGTGPYEQYF	TGTGCCAGCAGTGGGACAGGTCCGTACGAGCAGTACTTC
.	TRBV29-1	TRBJ1-6	.	CSVDTYNSPLHF	TGCAGCGTAGACACTTATAATTCACCCCTCCACTTT
once	TRBV5-1	TRBJ1-2	TRBD1	CASSVGTGALDYYGYTF	TGCGCCAGCAGCGTCGGGACAGGGGCGCTCGATTACTATGGCTACACCTTC
many	TRBV12-3/TRBV12-4	TRBJ1-6	.	CASSLDTSFSPLHF	TGTGCCAGCAGCTTGGACACATCCTTTTCACCCCTCCACTTT
many	TRBV6-1	TRBJ2-7	.	CASSPGLFSYEQYF	TGTGCCAGCAGTCCAGGACTATTCTCCTACGAGCAGTACTTC
.	TRBV2	TRBJ2-1	TRBD2	CASRLAGGYEQFF	TGTGCCAGCAGGCTAGCGGGAGGCTACGAGCAGTTCTTC
.	TRBV24-1	TRBJ2-1	TRBD2	CATSAISSGSYNGEQFF	TGTGCCACCAGTGCCATCTCTAGCGGGAGCTACAATGGGGAGCAGTTCTTC
.	TRBV9	TRBJ2-3	.	CASSVGRSSTDMQYF	TGTGCCAGCAGTGTAGGAAGGAGTTCCACAGATATGCAGTATTTT
.	TRBV10-3	TRBJ1-3	TRBD1	CAISGTGGWNTIYF	TGTGCCATCAGTGGGACAGGGGGTTGGAACACCATATATTTT
many	TRBV6-1	TRBJ2-1	.	CASKHGNEQFF	TGTGCCAGCAAGCACGGAAATGAGCAGTTCTTC